The 5 T cell receptor beta chains below all came from one sample that was sequenced in a study of CD8+ T cells in alopecia areata. Isolated RNA was reverse transcribed into cDNA used as the sequencing template. Method: immunoSEQ multiplex PCR; TCRdb's copy keeps in-frame clones and lacks some. The sample records roughly 120,000 clones, about two fifths being singletons. Sequenced: CD4+ T cells sorted from blood. All receptors come from a human donor with alopecia areata.

The rearrangement uses TRBV5-1 and TRBJ2-5; 9 nucleotides match TRBD2. Germline CDR1 is SGHRS and CDR2 is YFSETQ. This CDR3 has 14 amino acids. With 3 bases clipped from V and 5 bases from J, the junction kept 5 bases outside the gene matches. CDR3 nucleotides: TGCGCCAGCAGCTCTTGGACTAGCGAGGAGACCCAGTACTTC. Encoded protein: CASSSWTSEETQYF.

This clone showed up just a few times. J is TRBJ1-1 and V is TRBV9, with TRBD1 matching 7 bases. CDR3 length: 16 amino acids. Germline values: CDR1 SGDLS, CDR2 YYNGEE. The junction had 11 bases not matched to a gene; V was cut back by 4 bases and J by 2 bases. The chain's CDR3 is CASSSLTGTANTEAFF. The CDR3 bases are TGTGCCAGCAGCTCCTTGACCGGGACAGCTAACACTGAAGCTTTCTTT. Full variable domain (outside the CDR3, taken from reference TRBV9 and TRBJ1-1): DSGVTQTPKHLITATGQRVTLRCSPRSGDLSVYWYQQSLDQGLQFLIQYYNGEERAKGNILERFSAQQFPDLHSELNLSSLELGDSALYFCASSSLTGTANTEAFFGQGTRLTVV.

In this sample, this clone turned up a few times. The rearrangement links TRBV29-1 to TRBJ1-5; possible D gene TRBD1, 6 bases. CDR1 is SQVTM, CDR2 ANQGSEA, per germline. V lost 4 bases and J 0 bases, leaving 7 bases between the germline ends. This CDR3 is built from 13 residues. The CDR3 DNA reads as TGCAGCGTTGGGGACACTAGCAATCAGCCCCAGCATTTT. This gives the protein CSVGDTSNQPQHF.

The rearrangement uses TRBV30 and TRBJ2-3; 7 bases fit TRBD2. The germline gives CDR1 GTSNPN, CDR2 SVGIG (reference sequence). V trimming: 4 bases; J trimming: 6 bases; junction bases outside the gene matches: 7. This CDR3 contains 13 residues. For the CDR3, the DNA is TGTGCCTGGAACGAGGGAGGGTCCGATACGCAGTATTTT. It specifies CAWNEGGSDTQYF.

This clone was detected a few times. The CDR3 DNA reads as TGTGCCAGTAGTCGAGGGACAAAGAGCACAGATACGCAGTATTTT. Protein product: CASSRGTKSTDTQYF. The chain uses TRBV19 and TRBJ2-3, with a tentative D call TRBD1 (6 bases). CDR1 and CDR2 from the germline V gene are LNHDA and SQIVND (reference sequence). Trimming removed 5 bases at V and 0 bases at J, with 12 bases between. This CDR3 has 15 amino acids.